The 15 T cell receptor beta chains reported below all come from one sample, sequenced in a study of CD8+CD57+ T cells in acquired aplastic anemia (dated by TCRdb to the late 2010s). Sequencing was performed on an Illumina HiSeq 2000. TCR beta VDJ combination and CDR3 sequence profiling used genomic DNA as the template. Using fastp at Q25 and MiXCR, TCRdb reprocessed the public reads and kept productive beta chains. Rows are combined by CDR3 protein, so each entry shows the most common genes and DNA. The table for this sample lists about 220,000 distinct CDR3 sequences; 30% to 35% of them were counted only once. Roughly 1.1% of the sample is in the top ten clones. Sequencing was performed on sorted CD4+, CD8+, or CD8+CD57+ T cells (not recorded which) from PBMCs. The receptors come from a human donor in good health, serving as a control.

This clonotype was counted a few times. The chain joins TRBV30 to TRBJ2-6, with 7 bases lining up with TRBD1. CDR3 size: 15 residues. CDR1 is GTSNPN, CDR2 SVGIG, per germline (reference sequence). V dropped 7 bases and J dropped 0; count of bases not matched to a gene: 6. In DNA, the CDR3 is TGTGCCTTGGGACAGCCCATCTCTGGGGCCAACGTCCTGACTTTC. This translates into CALGQPISGANVLTF.

The chain carries TRBV7-9 and TRBJ2-7, with 7 bases lining up with TRBD1. This CDR3 region has 13 residues. V was clipped by 5 bases and J by 7 bases; unmatched bases: 8. Germline CDR1 SEHNR, CDR2 FQNEAQ (reference sequence). The CDR3 loop is CASSKDRVREQYF. CDR3 in DNA: TGTGCCAGCAGCAAAGACAGGGTTCGGGAGCAGTACTTC.

With respect to this clonotype: A much larger clone differs by one base, so this may be a read error. The chain joins TRBV2 to TRBJ2-2; D is ambiguous. V was pared by 4 bases and J by 0 bases, with 9 bases between. Looked up from germline, CDR1 is SNHLY and CDR2 is FYNNEI. The CDR3 consists of 15 residues. For the CDR3, the DNA is TGTGCCAGCAGTGGTTCATACCCGAACACCGGGGAGCTGTTTTTT. It encodes CASSGSYPNTGELFF.

This CDR3 is CATSDNGTSGVHEQYF. The CDR3 bases are TGTGCCACCAGTGATAATGGGACTAGCGGGGTTCACGAGCAGTACTTC. The chain carries TRBV24-1 and TRBJ2-7, with 13 positions matching TRBD2. CDR1 and CDR2 from the germline V gene are KGHDR and SFDVKD. The CDR3 runs 16 residues. Trimming cost V 3 bases and J 5 bases; bases outside gene matches: 6.

This clonotype has ten or more counts. V is TRBV12-3 or TRBV12-4 and J is TRBJ1-1, with 8 bases that match TRBD1. V lost 8 bases and J lost 0; bases outside the gene matches: 5. This CDR3 is built from 14 residues. CDR3 sequence: CASLRQGMNTEAFF. The CDR3, as DNA: TGTGCCAGCCTCAGACAGGGGATGAACACTGAAGCTTTCTTT.

This clonotype was detected only a few times. This sequence joins TRBV5-4 and TRBJ1-1, with 11 bases fitting TRBD1. The ends lost 9 bases at V and 4 bases at J; junction bases unmatched: 8. Germline V CDR1 and CDR2: SGHNT, YYREEE (reference sequence). The CDR3 is made up of 14 amino acids. CDR3 sequence reads: CATLKGTGGTEAFF. The CDR3 nucleotides read TGTGCCACCCTAAAGGGGACAGGGGGCACTGAAGCTTTCTTT.

V and J are TRBV6-5 and TRBJ1-1; D is undetermined. V dropped 6 bases and J dropped 4 bases, with 15 bases sitting between them. Germline values: CDR1 MNHEY, CDR2 SVGAGI. CDR3 length: 14 residues. CDR3 amino acids: CASRYTPVSTEAFF. DNA for the CDR3: TGTGCCAGCAGGTACACCCCGGTGTCCACTGAAGCTTTCTTT.

This chain uses TRBV2 with TRBJ1-4; no clear D. The V gene's germline CDR1 is SNHLY and CDR2 FYNNEI. Trimming left V 7 bases short and J 6 bases short, with 12 bases between. The CDR3 runs 13 residues. The CDR3 DNA reads as TGTGCCAGCACCCCCCCCGGAGATGAAAAACTGTTTTTT. The encoded protein is CASTPPGDEKLFF. Combining the CDR3 with reference TRBV2 and TRBJ1-4 gives the whole variable domain EPEVTQTPSHQVTQMGQEVILRCVPISNHLYFYWYRQILGQKVEFLVSFYNNEISEKSEIFDDQFSVERPDGSNFTLKIRSTKLEDSAMYFCASTPPGDEKLFFGSGTQLSVL.

This clonotype was recorded a few times. This may be a read error: a much more frequent sequence differs by one nucleotide. The chain joins TRBV10-1 to TRBJ2-1; D gene uncertain. The CDR3 runs 13 residues. The germline V gene encodes CDR1 WNHNN and CDR2 SYGVQD (reference sequence). This CDR3 is CASSVSYYNEQSF. As DNA, the CDR3 is TGCGCCAGCAGTGTATCCTACTACAATGAGCAGTCCTTC.

A word on this clonotype: A single base separates this from a much larger clone, so it may be a read error. The CDR3 loop reads CASSRREPNQPQHF. CDR3 sequence (DNA): TGCGCCAGCAGTCGGCGGGAGCCCAATCAGCCCCAGCATTTT. This sequence joins TRBV4-1 and TRBJ1-5, with D unclear. The CDR3 loop spans 14 amino acids. Trimming took off 6 bases at V and 3 bases at J, with 12 bases between the two ends. Germline CDR1 is MGHRA and CDR2 is YSYEKL.

This clonotype was seen ten or more times. The gene calls are TRBV5-1 and TRBJ1-6; D might be TRBD1 (6 bases). Germline CDR1 is SGHRS and CDR2 is YFSETQ. This CDR3 spans 13 amino acids. Trimming cost V 4 bases and J 7 bases, with 9 bases left between them. CDR3 nucleotides: TGCGCCAGCAGCGGAACAGGGAATTCACCCCTCCACTTT. Amino acids: CASSGTGNSPLHF.

The chain carries TRBV15 and TRBJ2-1; D remains unclear. Trimming pared 0 bases from V and 0 bases from J, leaving 6 bases between. The CDR3 is 15 residues long. Germline V lookup: CDR1 LNHNV, CDR2 YYDKDF (reference sequence). The CDR3: CATSRDPVSYNEQFF. CDR3 in DNA: TGTGCCACCAGCAGAGATCCAGTCTCCTACAATGAGCAGTTCTTC.

Comment on this clonotype: This may be a read error, as it is one base from a much larger clone. The chain employs TRBV3-1 and TRBJ1-2; D call uncertain. Germline V gene sequence: CDR1 LGHDT, CDR2 YNNKEL (reference sequence). The CDR3 extends over 12 amino acids. The CDR3 protein is CASNQEVDGYTF. DNA for the CDR3: TGTGCCAGCAACCAAGAAGTAGATGGCTACACCTTC.

Regarding this clonotype: A single base separates this from a much larger clone, so it may be a read error. The chain joins TRBV12-3 or TRBV12-4 to TRBJ1-2; TRBD1 agrees at 7 bases. This CDR3 region has 14 residues. The CDR3 DNA follows: TGTGCCAGCACCAAGCATACAGGGGACAATGGCTGCACCTTC. Translation: CASTKHTGDNGCTF.

This clonotype came up many times. The chain combines TRBV12-3 or TRBV12-4 with TRBJ1-2; no clear D gene. The CDR3 has 15 residues. The V gene lost 6 bases and the J gene lost 0 bases, with 14 bases spanning the gap. The DNA of the CDR3 is TGTGCCAGCAGCTCGCAAAGGAGGGCTAACTATGGCTACACCTTC. Its translation is CASSSQRRANYGYTF.